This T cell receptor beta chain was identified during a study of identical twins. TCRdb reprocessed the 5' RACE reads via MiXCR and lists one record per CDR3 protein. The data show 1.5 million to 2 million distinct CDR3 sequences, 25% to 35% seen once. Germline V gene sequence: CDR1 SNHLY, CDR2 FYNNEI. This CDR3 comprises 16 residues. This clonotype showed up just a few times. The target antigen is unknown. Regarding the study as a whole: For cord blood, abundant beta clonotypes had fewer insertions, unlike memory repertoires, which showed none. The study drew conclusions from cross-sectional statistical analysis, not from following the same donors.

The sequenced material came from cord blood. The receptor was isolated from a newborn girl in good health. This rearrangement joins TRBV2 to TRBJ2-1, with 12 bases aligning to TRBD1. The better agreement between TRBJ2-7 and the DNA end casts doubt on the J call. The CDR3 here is CASRPGTGGSYNEQYF. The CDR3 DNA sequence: TGTGCCAGCAGACCCGGGACAGGGGGCTCCTACAATGAGCAGTACTTC.